The 15 T cell receptor beta chains reported below all come from one sample, sequenced in a study of tumor-infiltrating lymphocytes in localized non-small cell lung cancer. The table came from immunoSEQ multiplex PCR; TCRdb's copy has only in-frame clones and leaves some out. The sample comprises some 13,000 clones, approximately 81% of which are singletons, and 13% to 15% rests with the top ten. The sequencing sample was made of uninvolved lung tissue not adjacent to the tumor. Every receptor here comes from a human donor with non-small cell lung cancer.

This chain uses TRBV19 with TRBJ1-5, with D perhaps matching TRBD1 (5 bases). Germline V gene lookup returns CDR1 LNHDA and CDR2 SQIVND (reference sequence). This CDR3 has 14 amino acids. Trimming stripped 6 bases from V and 0 bases from J, with 9 bases between. The CDR3 region has the DNA TGTGCCAGTAGGAAAGACAGTAGCAATCAGCCCCAGCATTTT. It yields the protein CASRKDSSNQPQHF.

The V gene is TRBV28, the J gene TRBJ1-4; 9 bases line up with TRBD1. Germline CDR1 reads MDHEN; CDR2 reads SYDVKM. CDR3 length equals 17 residues. With V trimmed by 4 bases and J by 8 bases, 14 bases remained unmatched. The DNA for the CDR3 is TGTGCCAGCAGTTCAAGGGGGGGACAGGGAATTTGGGAAAAACTGTTTTTT. Translated: CASSSRGGQGIWEKLFF.

The J gene is TRBJ2-1, the V gene TRBV7-9; 11 nucleotides align to TRBD2. CDR1 is SEHNR and CDR2 is FQNEAQ in the germline V gene (reference sequence). The trim removed 5 bases at V and 0 bases at J, leaving 6 bases unmatched. The CDR3 has 17 residues. The CDR3 is CASSEFSGGASYNEQFF. CDR3 DNA sequence: TGTGCCAGCAGCGAATTTAGCGGGGGGGCCTCCTACAATGAGCAGTTCTTC.

J is TRBJ1-5 and V is TRBV5-6; D is uncertain. Trimming cost V 0 bases and J 9 bases, with 7 bases left between them. CDR1 and CDR2 (germline): SGHDT, YYEEEE. The length of the CDR3 is 12 residues. CDR3 nucleotide sequence: TGTGCCAGCAGCTTGGGCGGGCGGCCCCAGCATTTT. It is translated as CASSLGGRPQHF.

This clone was seen a few times. This chain links TRBV5-1 with TRBJ1-1; TRBD1 might be the D (6 bases). Deletions cut 3 bases from V and 4 bases from J, with 19 bases between. This CDR3 is built from 16 residues. Germline CDR1 is SGHRS and CDR2 is YFSETQ. In nucleotides, the CDR3 is TGCGCCAGCAGCTCCGAAACAGGGACGGTGGGCACTGAAGCTTTCTTT. It is translated as CASSSETGTVGTEAFF.

The rearrangement links TRBV6-4 to TRBJ1-2; 8 bases agree with TRBD1. This CDR3 region has 14 residues. Losses at the gene ends were 5 bases for V and 5 bases for J; bases not matched to a gene: 7. Germline CDR1 and CDR2: MRHNA and SNTAGT. In DNA form, the CDR3 reads TGTGCCAGCAGTCCAGGGGGCGACGTGTATGGCTACACCTTC. Its protein product is CASSPGGDVYGYTF.

V is TRBV10-3 and J is TRBJ2-7; 11 positions match TRBD2. The CDR3 is 17 amino acids. Germline V gene sequence: CDR1 ENHRY, CDR2 SYGVKD. J was trimmed by 5 bases and V by 4 bases; bases with no gene match: 13. CDR3 sequence: CAISVTSPLAGADEQYF. DNA for the CDR3: TGTGCCATCAGTGTGACCTCCCCACTAGCGGGAGCGGACGAGCAGTACTTC.

V gene TRBV7-9 combines with J gene TRBJ1-2, with 9 bases lining up with TRBD1. The CDR3 has 15 amino acids. In germline, CDR1 is SEHNR, CDR2 FQNEAQ (reference sequence). Trimming removed 5 bases from V and 6 bases from J; junction bases left unmatched: 10. The CDR3 loop is CASSPPGQGGHGYTF. CDR3 nucleotide sequence: TGTGCCAGCAGCCCCCCGGGACAGGGCGGGCATGGCTACACCTTC.

V and J are TRBV6-1 and TRBJ1-2; no definite D call. With 7 bases removed from V and 7 bases from J, the gap between germline ends came to 22 bases. This CDR3 contains 15 residues. Germline CDR1 MNHNS, CDR2 SASEGT. CDR3: CASTLATVRVGGYTF. In DNA form, the CDR3 reads TGTGCCAGCACCCTAGCAACCGTGAGGGTGGGTGGCTACACCTTC.

The genes are TRBV18 and TRBJ1-1; 7 bases align to TRBD1. Trimming cost V 5 bases and J 3 bases; bases outside gene matches: 3. The CDR3 covers 13 residues. CDR1 and CDR2 (germline): KGHSH, LQKENI. The CDR3 protein is CASSATGYTEAFF. CDR3 coding DNA: TGTGCCAGCTCAGCGACAGGGTACACTGAAGCTTTCTTT.

The V call is TRBV10-2, the J call TRBJ1-1; D unclear. Trimming left V 3 bases short and J 6 bases short, with 8 bases between. Germline CDR1 reads WSHSY; CDR2 reads SAAADI. This CDR3 spans 12 amino acids. CDR3 coding DNA: TGCGCCAGCAGTGAACCAACATCTGAAGCTTTCTTT. It yields the protein CASSEPTSEAFF.

This clone was observed a handful of times. This chain connects TRBV19 to TRBJ1-5, with unresolved D. The length of the CDR3 is 16 residues. V dropped 0 bases and J dropped 0 bases, with 9 bases sitting between them. From germline, CDR1 is LNHDA and CDR2 SQIVND (reference sequence). The chain's CDR3 is CASSIDHGNSNQPQHF. The CDR3 DNA reads TGTGCCAGTAGTATAGATCACGGAAATAGCAATCAGCCCCAGCATTTT.

The chain couples TRBV5-1 to TRBJ2-5; weak D call: TRBD2 (6 bases). CDR3 length: 14 amino acids. The germline CDR1 and CDR2 sequences are SGHRS and YFSETQ. V was trimmed by 0 bases and J by 5 bases, leaving 11 bases between them. CDR3 in amino acids: CASSLAGVAETQYF. The CDR3 DNA follows: TGCGCCAGCAGCTTGGCGGGGGTAGCGGAGACCCAGTACTTC.

The chain employs TRBV7-3 and TRBJ2-7; D might be TRBD2 (6 bases). The germline CDR1 and CDR2 sequences are SGHTA and FQGTGA. Trimming took 1 base from V and 7 from J, leaving 20 bases between them. The CDR3 consists of 16 residues. In DNA form, the CDR3 reads TGTGCCAGCAGCTTAAGGCAGGAAGGACTATTGGGGGAGCAGTACTTC. Protein sequence: CASSLRQEGLLGEQYF.

The V call is TRBV5-6, the J call TRBJ2-5; TRBD1 might be the D (6 bases). The V gene's germline CDR1 is SGHDT and CDR2 YYEEEE. The CDR3 is made up of 17 amino acids. With 0 bases removed from V and 2 bases from J, the gap between germline ends came to 17 bases. The DNA of the CDR3 is TGTGCCAGCAGCTTGGATATAAGGGGGTTGAGGCAAGAGACCCAGTACTTC. As protein: CASSLDIRGLRQETQYF.